The text below deals with one TCR beta chain. What it recognizes is unknown. This CDR3 is 15 amino acids long. Germline V CDR1 and CDR2: SEHNR, FQNEAQ (reference sequence). V gave up 7 bases and J gave up 3 bases, with 18 bases separating them. The sample belongs to a study of cytomegalovirus exposure and HLA in healthy donors. Profiling relied on immunoSEQ multiplex PCR, and the TCRdb table lists in-frame clones only, not all of them. The sample has 200,000 or so clones; 80% to 95% are singletons. Findings and limits, study-wide: Some TCR beta chains (roughly 150 of them) were listed as cytomegalovirus-associated. Specific recognition of CMV antigens was confirmed in vitro for a few chains (all CMV-associated).

The source of this sequence is a woman between 18 and 29 years old in good health and CMV-seronegative. The rearrangement links TRBV7-9 to TRBJ1-1; D is unresolved. Sequenced sample: PBMCs. The CDR3 here is CASTPGRPGDTEAFF. The DNA of the CDR3 is TGTGCCAGCACGCCTGGGCGGCCCGGGGACACTGAAGCTTTCTTT. Based on the CDR3 plus reference TRBV7-9 and TRBJ1-1, the full variable domain is DTGVSQNPRHKITKRGQNVTFRCDPISEHNRLYWYRQTLGQGPEFLTYFQNEAQLEKSRLLSDRFSAERPKGSFSTLEIQRTEQGDSAMYLCASTPGRPGDTEAFFGQGTRLTVV.